Detailed here is one T cell receptor (beta chain). Its recognized antigen is unknown. No much larger clonotype is one base removed from it; base qualities were not supplied. Trimming at the junction amounts to 6 bases on V and 6 bases on J, and the germline ends lie 17 bases apart. From cysteine to phenylalanine, the CDR3 is 14 amino acids long. The sequence is cut down to CDR3 DNA, 42 bases in frame from base 1. CDR1 is given as SQVTM and CDR2 as ANQGSEA, both from the germline V gene. This sample is part of a study of response to subunit inactivated influenza vaccine (dated 2018 in TCRdb). Background on the whole study: Deep quantitative profiling of the T cell receptor repertoire was used in the study to follow responses to a trivalent subunit inactivated influenza vaccine.

Library prep was done by RT-PCR. TCRdb shows the sequencer as Illumina HiSeq 2500. The raw public data were reprocessed by TCRdb itself: fastp quality trimming at Q25, MiXCR clonotype calling, in-frame beta chains only. Identical CDR3 proteins give one entry, which carries the most common genes and DNA. The sample records fewer than 350,000 distinct CDR3 sequences, around a fifth of which are singletons. Of the sample, about 10% falls within the top ten clones. The investigation overall reported the following: It was suggested by the authors that each seasonal influenza vaccination may recruit only a limited number of new T cells.

This clonotype was sampled from a man aged 45 to 75 who received an inactivated influenza vaccine. Donor details come from another sample of the same person, matched by shared clones. This material consisted of PBMCs from blood, taken less than 22 months after vaccination. The chain employs TRBV29-1 and TRBJ1-4, with the D gene not confidently named. The CDR3 reads as follows: CSVRPTVGHEKLFF. Read as DNA, the sequence is TGCAGCGTCCGCCCCACCGTTGGCCATGAAAAACTGTTTTTT.